Shown below are 20 T cell receptor beta chains from a single sample sequenced in a study of human T cells and chemical hapten exposure. Time point described: pre-sensitization, week 0. Described treatment: therapeutic diphenylcyclopropenone sensitization with weekly scalp DPC. Using its own MiXCR run on the RACE reads, TCRdb lists one record per CDR3 protein. The sample records about 92,000 distinct CDR3 sequences, approximately 9.9% being singletons. The source material was whole blood, sampled in connection with sensitization to the hapten diphenylcyclopropenone (DPC). These receptors all come from a woman in her 40s with alopecia areata. Some clones in this sample may be carry-over from other donors' samples.

This clonotype was counted ten times or more. V usage is TRBV6-5 and J usage is TRBJ1-1; possibly TRBD1 for D (5 bases). The V end lost 0 bases, the J end lost 0 bases, and 14 bases lay between the germline ends. Germline assignment: CDR1 MNHEY and CDR2 SVGAGI. This CDR3 contains 17 residues. CDR3 DNA: TGTGCCAGCAGTTACTCGCGGTCAGGGTCTATGAACACTGAAGCTTTCTTT. Encoded protein: CASSYSRSGSMNTEAFF.

With respect to this clonotype: Since the CDR3 does not end with the conserved phenylalanine or tryptophan, this likely comes from a read error. The CDR3 loop is CASSLAGGNEQFS. The CDR3 nucleotides read TGTGCCAGCAGCTTAGCGGGGGGCAATGAGCAGTTCTCC. The V call is TRBV5-4, the J call TRBJ2-1; 9 nucleotides agree with TRBD2. This CDR3 has 13 amino acids. Germline CDR1 and CDR2: SGHNT and YYREEE (reference sequence). The V gene end was trimmed by 2 bases and the J gene end by 6 bases; junction bases not matched to a gene: 0.

This clonotype has just a few counts. The rearrangement uses TRBV12-3 or TRBV12-4 and TRBJ2-1; D might be TRBD1 (6 bases). The V gene lost 5 bases and the J gene lost 6 bases, with 14 bases spanning the gap. The CDR3 contains 14 residues. The CDR3 spells CASSIGQFSNEQFF. The CDR3 bases are TGTGCCAGCAGTATCGGACAGTTTTCCAATGAGCAGTTCTTC.

This chain uses TRBV18 with TRBJ1-1; D remains ambiguous. Trimming took off 6 bases at V and 7 bases at J, with 18 bases between the two ends. This CDR3 spans 14 amino acids. Looked up from germline, CDR1 is KGHSH and CDR2 is LQKENI. Written as DNA, the CDR3 is TGTGCCAGCTCTCTGGTTAGGATTGAGAGTGAAGCTTTCTTT. It specifies CASSLVRIESEAFF.

This chain links TRBV5-1 with TRBJ2-1; D unresolved. Germline V CDR1 and CDR2: SGHRS, YFSETQ. The CDR3 runs 16 residues. The V end lost 0 bases, the J end lost 2 bases, and 12 bases lay between the germline ends. The DNA of the CDR3 is TGCGCCAGCAGCTTGGTCGTCAGGCAAACCTACAATGAGCAGTTCTTC. This codes for CASSLVVRQTYNEQFF.

This clonotype has more than one count but fewer than ten. The chain links TRBV7-9 to TRBJ2-4; 16 positions agree with TRBD2. From germline, CDR1 is SEHNR and CDR2 FQNEAQ (reference sequence). The CDR3 runs 18 residues. The J segment lost 6 bases and the V segment lost 6 bases, leaving 11 bases of the junction unmatched. The CDR3 DNA reads as TGTGCCAGCAGTACTACGCCGGGACTAGCGGGGGGGCGAAACATTCAGTACTTC. Its protein is CASSTTPGLAGGRNIQYF.

J is TRBJ1-1 and V is TRBV4-3, with 8 positions matching TRBD1. Germline trimming cut 5 bases from V and 1 base from J; bases unmatched to any gene: 3. Germline CDR1 reads LGHNA; CDR2 reads YSLEER. The CDR3 totals 14 residues. The CDR3 bases are TGCGCCAGCAGCATGGGGACAGGGAACACTGAAGCTTTCTTT. Its protein product is CASSMGTGNTEAFF.

The chain joins TRBV6-2 or TRBV6-3 to TRBJ2-3; D possibly matches TRBD1 or TRBD2 (5 bases each). With 0 bases removed from V and 2 bases from J, the gap between germline ends came to 9 bases. Germline V gives CDR1 MNHEY, CDR2 SVGEGT. The CDR3 has 15 residues. In DNA, the CDR3 is TGTGCCAGCAGTTACTCGGGACCAAACACAGATACGCAGTATTTT. This encodes CASSYSGPNTDTQYF.

This clonotype appeared a few times. V gene TRBV19 combines with J gene TRBJ1-1; 11 bases fit TRBD1. CDR3 length: 13 amino acids. CDR1 LNHDA and CDR2 SQIVND come from the germline V gene (reference sequence). The V and J ends lost 6 bases and 5 bases, in that order; junction bases with no gene match: 2. CDR3 bases: TGTGCCAGTAGCGGGACAGGGGGGACTGAAGCTTTCTTT. Protein product: CASSGTGGTEAFF.

V usage is TRBV5-1 and J usage is TRBJ2-5, with a possible D match to TRBD1 (6 bases). The CDR3 runs 13 residues. Trimming left V 4 bases short and J 5 bases short, with 12 bases between. Germline lookup yields CDR1 SGHRS and CDR2 YFSETQ. This chain's CDR3 is CASSGGQMETQYF. The CDR3, as DNA: TGCGCCAGCAGCGGTGGACAGATGGAGACCCAGTACTTC.

This clonotype has just a few counts. The chain couples TRBV6-5 to TRBJ1-2; 7 bases fit TRBD1. Germline lookup yields CDR1 MNHEY and CDR2 SVGAGI. The CDR3 loop spans 16 amino acids. V dropped 7 bases and J dropped 7; count of bases not matched to a gene: 18. Here the CDR3 reads CASNPRGGARFGGYTF. The CDR3 DNA reads as TGTGCCAGCAATCCAAGAGGGGGCGCTCGGTTTGGTGGCTACACCTTC.

The chain carries TRBV11-2 and TRBJ2-1; D remains ambiguous. This CDR3 is 14 amino acids long. The germline gives CDR1 SGHAT, CDR2 FQNNGV. With 2 bases removed from V and 0 bases from J, the gap between germline ends came to 5 bases. CDR3 in amino acids: CASSLRSSYNEQFF. CDR3 in DNA: TGTGCCAGCAGCTTAAGAAGCTCCTACAATGAGCAGTTCTTC.

This clonotype was observed many times. CDR3 in DNA: TGTGCCAGCAGCTTAGCGGGGAATGAGCAGTTCTTC. It yields the protein CASSLAGNEQFF. The chain has TRBV11-2 and TRBJ2-1, with D maybe TRBD2 (5 bases). The CDR3 length is 12 residues. CDR1 is SGHAT and CDR2 is FQNNGV in the germline V gene. V lost 1 base to trimming and J lost 7 bases, with 5 bases between them.

CDR3 sequence reads: CASSRGRGDTDTQYF. The CDR3 bases are TGCGCCAGCAGCCGCGGGCGGGGGGACACAGATACGCAGTATTTT. The chain joins TRBV4-1 to TRBJ2-3; 8 bases match TRBD2. Germline V CDR1 and CDR2: MGHRA, YSYEKL. This CDR3 region has 15 residues. With V trimmed by 4 bases and J by 2 bases, 5 bases remained unmatched.

There are a few counts of this clonotype. This chain connects TRBV5-4 to TRBJ1-2; 7 bases agree with TRBD1. CDR1 is SGHNT, CDR2 YYREEE, per germline (reference sequence). The CDR3 has 16 residues. Trimming at V came to 0 bases and at J to 4 bases, leaving 9 bases not matched to a gene. CDR3 amino acids: CASSLGFGQATYGYTF. The CDR3 DNA reads as TGTGCCAGCAGCTTGGGGTTCGGACAGGCCACCTATGGCTACACCTTC. The complete variable domain, with remaining parts taken from reference TRBV5-4 and TRBJ1-2, reads ETGVTQSPTHLIKTRGQQVTLRCSSQSGHNTVSWYQQALGQGPQFIFQYYREEENGRGNFPPRFSGLQFPNYSSELNVNALELDDSALYLCASSLGFGQATYGYTFGSGTRLTVV.

This clonotype turned up a few times. The chain links TRBV7-6 to TRBJ1-1, with 7 bases that match TRBD1. Losses at the gene ends were 1 base for V and 4 bases for J; bases not matched to a gene: 6. The CDR3 sequence is 15 residues long. Germline V gene lookup returns CDR1 SGHVS and CDR2 FNYEAQ. DNA for the CDR3: TGTGCCAGCAGCTTAGGGATGACAGGGTCCACTGAAGCTTTCTTT. This translates into CASSLGMTGSTEAFF.

The rearrangement joins TRBV29-1 to TRBJ2-1; perhaps TRBD1 as D (5 bases). The CDR3 covers 14 residues. CDR1 and CDR2 from the germline V gene are SQVTM and ANQGSEA. The V gene lost 4 bases and the J gene lost 0 bases, with 10 bases spanning the gap. The CDR3 loop reads CSVARGVSYNEQFF. The CDR3 nucleotides read TGCAGCGTTGCAAGGGGCGTCTCCTACAATGAGCAGTTCTTC.

This clonotype was seen ten or more times. V gene TRBV28 combines with J gene TRBJ1-4, with TRBD1 as a possible D gene (5 bases). The V and J ends lost 2 bases and 6 bases respectively, with 19 bases between them. The length of the CDR3 is 17 residues. Germline lookup yields CDR1 MDHEN and CDR2 SYDVKM. Here the CDR3 reads CASSLRAGRLIDEKLFF. In DNA, the CDR3 is TGTGCCAGCAGTTTAAGGGCAGGGCGTTTGATAGATGAAAAACTGTTTTTT.

This clonotype was seen more than once but under ten times. V is TRBV7-7 and J is TRBJ2-2; a possible D gene is TRBD2 (6 bases). The CDR3 runs to 16 residues. The germline V gene encodes CDR1 SSHAT and CDR2 FNYEAQ (reference sequence). Trimming took off 1 base at V and 1 base at J, with 10 bases between the two ends. CDR3 region: CASSLELAMNTGELFF. The CDR3 DNA is TGTGCCAGCAGCTTAGAGCTAGCGATGAACACCGGGGAGCTGTTTTTT. Drawing the rest from reference TRBV7-7 and TRBJ2-2, the complete variable domain is GAGVSQSPRYKVTKRGQDVTLRCDPISSHATLYWYQQALGQGPEFLTYFNYEAQPDKSGLPSDRFSAERPEGSISTLTIQRTEQRDSAMYRCASSLELAMNTGELFFGEGSRLTVL.

The V gene is TRBV5-8, the J gene TRBJ1-2, with unresolved D. Trimming removed 0 bases from V and 2 bases from J, with 8 bases in between. The CDR3 extends over 14 amino acids. From germline, CDR1 is SGHTS and CDR2 YDEGEE. CDR3 loop: CASSLGRLNYGYTF. The CDR3 region has the DNA TGTGCCAGCAGCTTGGGCAGATTAAACTATGGCTACACCTTC.